This is a list of T cell receptor beta chains from one sample in a study of blood T cell repertoires in COVID-19. Profiling relied on immunoSEQ multiplex PCR, and the TCRdb table lists in-frame clones only, not all of them. This sample has around 39,000 clones, with 86% found just once. Sequencing was done on a sample of peripheral blood. The receptors stem from a man in his 60s with active COVID-19. Both conserved end residues are part of each CDR3. A D gene is named only where the DNA matches it firmly. Some rows mark clone size as missing; the rest say once, few, many or name a class of expanded clone.

TRBD1 | - | 15 | TRBJ2-5 | TRBV19 | CASSITGGIGETQYF | TGTGCCAGTAGTATCACAGGGGGCATCGGGGAGACCCAGTACTTC
- | - | 17 | TRBJ1-3 | TRBV7-8 | CASSLVGGPDSGNTIYF | TGTGCCAGCAGCTTAGTGGGGGGGCCAGACTCTGGAAACACCATATATTTT
TRBD2 | - | 15 | TRBJ2-1 | TRBV7-2 | CASSPGLAGHNEQFF | TGTGCCAGCAGCCCTGGACTAGCGGGACACAATGAGCAGTTCTTC
TRBD1 | once | 14 | TRBJ2-5 | TRBV4-2 | CASSEGRQGETQYF | TGTGCCAGCAGCGAAGGGAGACAGGGGGAGACCCAGTACTTC
TRBD1 | - | 17 | TRBJ2-1 | TRBV4-2 | CASSQGSRDRGHNEQFF | TGTGCCAGCAGCCAAGGATCCCGGGACAGGGGGCACAATGAGCAGTTCTTC
TRBD2 | - | 14 | TRBJ2-3 | TRBV2 | CASSGLAVTDTQYF | TGTGCCAGCAGTGGACTAGCGGTCACAGATACGCAGTATTTT
- | once | 12 | TRBJ1-1 | TRBV5-4 | CASSIQGGEAFF | TGTGCCAGCAGCATCCAGGGTGGTGAAGCTTTCTTT
TRBD1 | once | 12 | TRBJ1-1 | TRBV29-1 | CSVEEETGWAFF | TGCAGCGTTGAAGAGGAGACAGGGTGGGCTTTCTTT
- | - | 15 | TRBJ2-7 | TRBV27 | CASSLGVTGISEQYF | TGTGCCAGCAGTTTGGGGGTGACAGGAATATCCGAGCAGTACTTC
TRBD1 | - | 14 | TRBJ2-3 | TRBV6-5 | CASKNRGSTDTQYF | TGTGCCAGCAAGAACAGGGGTAGCACAGATACGCAGTATTTT
- | - | 12 | TRBJ1-1 | TRBV3-1/TRBV3-2 | CASSHGQGEAFF | TGTGCCAGCAGCCATGGGCAGGGAGAAGCTTTCTTT
TRBD2 | few | 15 | TRBJ2-3 | TRBV7-8 | CASSSNSGRADTQYF | TGTGCCAGCAGCTCAAACAGCGGGAGAGCAGATACGCAGTATTTT
- | - | 12 | TRBJ1-1 | TRBV27 | CASSFGGGEAFF | TGTGCCAGCAGTTTTGGTGGGGGGGAAGCTTTCTTT
TRBD2 | - | 18 | TRBJ2-3 | TRBV23-1 | CAARRFKRASGRSDTQYF | TGCGCCGCCCGTCGGTTCAAAAGGGCTAGCGGGAGGTCAGATACGCAGTATTTT
TRBD1 | - | 15 | TRBJ1-6 | TRBV19 | CASRDRALENSPLHF | TGTGCCAGTAGAGACAGGGCTTTGGAAAATTCACCCCTCCACTTT
- | - | 12 | TRBJ1-3 | TRBV29-1 | CSALQGGNTIYF | TGCAGCGCGCTCCAGGGAGGAAACACCATATATTTT
TRBD2 | - | 19 | TRBJ2-1 | TRBV4-1 | CASSPILAGGPSSYNEQFF | TGCGCCAGCAGCCCGATCCTAGCGGGAGGGCCGAGCTCCTACAATGAGCAGTTCTTC
- | - | 14 | TRBJ2-7 | TRBV5-1 | CASSLDGSSYEQYF | TGCGCCAGCAGCTTAGACGGGAGCTCCTACGAGCAGTACTTC
TRBD2 | - | 19 | TRBJ2-3 | TRBV19 | CASSIQGTSGRAGTDTQYF | TGTGCCAGTAGTATTCAGGGGACTAGCGGGAGGGCCGGCACAGATACGCAGTATTTT
- | few | 14 | TRBJ1-2 | TRBV15 | CATSREGARYGYTF | TGTGCCACCAGCAGAGAGGGGGCTAGGTATGGCTACACCTTC
TRBD1 | - | 15 | TRBJ2-1 | TRBV4-1 | CASRGMGQGIFEQFF | TGCGCCAGCAGGGGGATGGGACAGGGTATTTTTGAGCAGTTCTTC
- | - | 11 | TRBJ2-1 | TRBV19 | CASTYYNEQFF | TGTGCCAGTACCTATTACAATGAGCAGTTCTTC
TRBD2 | few | 15 | TRBJ2-7 | TRBV7-3 | CASSLASGANYEQYF | TGTGCCAGCAGCTTAGCTAGCGGGGCTAACTACGAGCAGTACTTC
TRBD1 | - | 13 | TRBJ1-1 | TRBV5-1 | CASRGQGNTEAFF | TGCGCCAGCAGGGGACAGGGTAACACTGAAGCTTTCTTT
TRBD1 | - | 14 | TRBJ1-5 | TRBV5-4 | CASSRDRNNQPQHF | TGTGCCAGCAGTCGGGACAGAAACAATCAGCCCCAGCATTTT
TRBD2 | hyperexpanded | 16 | TRBJ2-7 | TRBV5-4 | CASSVGLAGMSYEQYF | TGTGCCAGCAGCGTGGGACTAGCGGGAATGTCCTACGAGCAGTACTTC
TRBD2 | - | 17 | TRBJ2-2 | TRBV10-3 | CAISEGGSSGVTGELFF | TGTGCCATCAGTGAAGGAGGGTCTAGCGGGGTCACCGGGGAGCTGTTTTTT
- | - | 14 | TRBJ1-1 | TRBV12-5 | CASGLVPGHTEAFF | TGTGCTAGTGGTTTGGTCCCTGGACATACTGAAGCTTTCTTT